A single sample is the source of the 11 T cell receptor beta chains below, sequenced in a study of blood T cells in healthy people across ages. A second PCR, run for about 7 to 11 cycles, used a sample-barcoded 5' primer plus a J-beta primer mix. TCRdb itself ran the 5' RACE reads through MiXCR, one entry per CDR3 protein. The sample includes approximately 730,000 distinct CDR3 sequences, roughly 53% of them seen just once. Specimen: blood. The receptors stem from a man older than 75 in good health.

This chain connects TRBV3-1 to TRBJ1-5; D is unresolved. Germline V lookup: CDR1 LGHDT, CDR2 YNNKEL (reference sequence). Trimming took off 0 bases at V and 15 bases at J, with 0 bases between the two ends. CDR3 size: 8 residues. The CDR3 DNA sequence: TGTGCCAGCAGCCAAGAGCATTTT. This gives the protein CASSQEHF.

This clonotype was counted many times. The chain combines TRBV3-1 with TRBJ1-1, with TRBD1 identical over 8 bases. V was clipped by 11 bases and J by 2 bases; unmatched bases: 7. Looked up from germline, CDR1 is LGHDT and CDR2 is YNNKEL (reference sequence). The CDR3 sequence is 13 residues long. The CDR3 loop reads CAAFGQGNTEAFF. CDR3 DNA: TGTGCCGCCTTTGGACAGGGCAACACTGAAGCTTTCTTT.

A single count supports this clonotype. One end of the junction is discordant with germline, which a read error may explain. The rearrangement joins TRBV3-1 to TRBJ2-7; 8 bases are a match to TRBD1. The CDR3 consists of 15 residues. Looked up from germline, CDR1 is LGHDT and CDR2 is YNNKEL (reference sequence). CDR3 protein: CAGSQDRGRTYEQYF. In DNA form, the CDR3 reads TGTGCCGGCAGCCAAGACAGGGGAAGAACCTACGAGCAGTACTTC.

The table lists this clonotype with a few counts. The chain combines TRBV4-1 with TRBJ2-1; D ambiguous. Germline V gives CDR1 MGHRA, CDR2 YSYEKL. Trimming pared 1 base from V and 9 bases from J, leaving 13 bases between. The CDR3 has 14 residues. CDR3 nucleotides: TGCGCCAGCAGCCAAGGAGGTGGGATTAGTGAGCAGTTCTTC. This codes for CASSQGGGISEQFF.

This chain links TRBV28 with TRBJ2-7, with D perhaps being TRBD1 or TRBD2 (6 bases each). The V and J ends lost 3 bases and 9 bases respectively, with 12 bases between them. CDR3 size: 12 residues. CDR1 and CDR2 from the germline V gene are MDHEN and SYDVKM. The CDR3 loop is CASSLTGAGQYF. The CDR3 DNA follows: TGTGCCAGCAGTTTGACGGGGGCAGGGCAGTACTTC.

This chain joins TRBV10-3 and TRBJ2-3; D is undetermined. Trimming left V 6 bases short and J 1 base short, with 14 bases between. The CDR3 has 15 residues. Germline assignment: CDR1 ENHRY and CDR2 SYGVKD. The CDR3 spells CAIRTHPGGTDTQYF. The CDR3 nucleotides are TGTGCCATCAGGACACACCCCGGCGGCACAGATACGCAGTATTTT.

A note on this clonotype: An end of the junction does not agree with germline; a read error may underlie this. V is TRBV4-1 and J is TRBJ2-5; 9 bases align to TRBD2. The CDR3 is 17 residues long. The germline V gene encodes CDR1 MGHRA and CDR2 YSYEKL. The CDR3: CARSQDRGSGSLETQYF. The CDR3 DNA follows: TGCGCCCGCAGCCAAGATCGAGGTAGCGGGAGTTTAGAGACCCAGTACTTC.

Here the CDR3 DNA reads TGTGCCAGCAGCTTAAGGACTAGCGGGGAGGACTCCTACGAGCAGTACTTC. Translation gives CASSLRTSGEDSYEQYF. The gene calls are TRBV7-4 and TRBJ2-7; 12 nucleotides agree with TRBD2. This CDR3 spans 17 amino acids. Germline lookup yields CDR1 SGHVT and CDR2 SQSDAQ. V trimming: 2 bases; J trimming: 0 bases; junction bases outside the gene matches: 5.

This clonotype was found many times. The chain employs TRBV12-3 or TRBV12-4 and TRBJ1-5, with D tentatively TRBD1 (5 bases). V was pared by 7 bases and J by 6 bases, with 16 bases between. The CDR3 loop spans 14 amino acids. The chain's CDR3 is CASIRGIGSQPQHF. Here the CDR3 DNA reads TGTGCCAGCATTCGGGGGATTGGAAGTCAGCCCCAGCATTTT.

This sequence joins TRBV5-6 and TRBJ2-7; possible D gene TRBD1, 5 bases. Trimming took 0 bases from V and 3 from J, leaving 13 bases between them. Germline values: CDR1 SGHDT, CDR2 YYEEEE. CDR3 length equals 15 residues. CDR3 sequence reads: CASSLVGRVLYEQYF. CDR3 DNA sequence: TGTGCCAGCAGCTTGGTTGGCAGGGTCCTCTACGAGCAGTACTTC.

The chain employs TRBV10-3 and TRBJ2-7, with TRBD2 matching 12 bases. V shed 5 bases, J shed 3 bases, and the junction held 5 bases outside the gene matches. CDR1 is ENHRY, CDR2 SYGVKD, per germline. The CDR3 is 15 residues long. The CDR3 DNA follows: TGTGCCATCAGTCCGGGACTAGCGGGTGACTACGAGCAGTACTTC. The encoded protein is CAISPGLAGDYEQYF.